The T cell receptor beta chain described here comes from a study of patients and donors after allogeneic stem cell transplantation. TCRdb itself ran the RT-PCR reads through MiXCR, one entry per CDR3 protein. The repertoire holds around 170,000 distinct CDR3 sequences, with 24% as singletons. The ends were cut back, 1 base at V and 3 bases at J, with 19 bases in the middle. Germline V gene lookup returns CDR1 SQVTM and CDR2 ANQGSEA. The CDR3 extends over 16 amino acids. This clonotype was recorded once. Input material: blood, either unsorted or a sorted T cell fraction (not recorded which). The source is a human donor who was either an allogeneic HSCT recipient or a stem cell or donor lymphocyte infusion donor (not recorded which). It is not recorded whose cells these are; they may come from a transplant donor. The genes are TRBV29-1 and TRBJ2-7; D possibly corresponds to TRBD1 (7 bases). The CDR3 coding sequence is TGCAGCGTTGAAGTGGGGACAGCGTTGGGGGGCTACGAGCAGTACTTC. It encodes CSVEVGTALGGYEQYF.